This TCR beta chain was profiled in a study of blood T cell repertoires in COVID-19. Study-wide context: Sites across the United States, Italy and Spain contributed samples from acute and convalescent COVID-19.

CDR1 and CDR2 from the germline V gene are SGHVS and FNYEAQ. The CDR3 extends over 15 amino acids. Trimming at V came to 5 bases and at J to 3 bases, leaving 5 bases not matched to a gene. In the original processing: Estimated nucleated cell counts came from reference gene primer amplification. Only in-frame clones appear in the TCRdb table, and some are missing; sequencing was by immunoSEQ multiplex PCR. V and J calls and clone size follow that table, whereas D and trimming were derived from the DNA. The sample records more than 250,000 clones, approximately 88% being singletons. The gene calls are TRBV7-6 and TRBJ2-2; the match to TRBD2 covers 8 bases. The sequence was collected from a woman aged 25 to 39 with COVID-19, enrolled during active disease. The sequenced sample was peripheral blood. CDR3 nucleotides: TGTGCCAGCAGCCAAGCGGGGGCGGACACCGGGGAGCTGTTTTTT. The encoded protein is CASSQAGADTGELFF. Variable domain in full (rest from reference TRBV7-6 and TRBJ2-2): GAGVSQSPRYKVTKRGQDVALRCDPISGHVSLYWYRQALGQGPEFLTYFNYEAQQDKSGLPNDRFSAERPEGSISTLTIQRTEQRDSAMYRCASSQAGADTGELFFGEGSRLTVL.